The 8 T cell receptor beta chains in this list originate from one sample, sequenced in a study of blood T cell repertoires in COVID-19 (dated by TCRdb to 2018 to 2020). Libraries were built with the immunoSEQ multiplex PCR assay. TCRdb limited this immuneACCESS table to in-frame rearrangements with V and J called. A share of clones is missing; checked studies link under half to unresolved V genes, and the rest is unexplained. The sample table holds over 200,000 clones, of which roughly 84% were seen once. The ten largest clones represent approximately 30% of the sample. Sequences were obtained from peripheral blood. The receptors were sampled from a man in his forties with acute or convalescent COVID-19.

The rearrangement joins TRBV18 to TRBJ1-2, with unresolved D. V was cut by 2 bases and J by 4 bases, with 11 bases left in between. The CDR3 covers 14 residues. Germline assignment: CDR1 KGHSH and CDR2 LQKENI. This CDR3 reads CASSPTPGSYGYTF. The CDR3 region has the DNA TGTGCCAGCTCACCAACGCCCGGTAGCTATGGCTACACCTTC.

The chain has TRBV29-1 and TRBJ1-5, with D unresolved. The CDR3 is 13 residues long. The ends were cut back, 4 bases at V and 2 bases at J, with 9 bases in the middle. Germline CDR1 and CDR2: SQVTM and ANQGSEA. As DNA, the CDR3 is TGCAGCGTTGGGGCGGGTGGCAATCAGCCCCAGCATTTT. Translating gives CSVGAGGNQPQHF.

The genes are TRBV24-1 and TRBJ1-3, with no clear D. The germline CDR1 and CDR2 sequences are KGHDR and SFDVKD. The CDR3 runs to 17 residues. V lost 2 bases to trimming and J lost 2 bases, with 15 bases between them. CDR3 residues: CATSDCWSAQPGNTIYF. The CDR3 DNA sequence: TGTGCCACCAGTGATTGTTGGAGCGCCCAACCTGGAAACACCATATATTTT.

This clone has only one observation. This sequence joins TRBV5-1 and TRBJ1-6; no clear D. The V gene's germline CDR1 is SGHRS and CDR2 YFSETQ. The CDR3 contains 13 residues. V lost 0 bases and J 9 bases, leaving 7 bases between the germline ends. The CDR3 spells CASSLAGSSPLHF. The DNA of the CDR3 is TGCGCCAGCAGCTTGGCCGGGAGTTCACCCCTCCACTTT.

The sample holds a few counts of this clone. This chain joins TRBV19 and TRBJ2-7; D may be TRBD1 (5 bases). V lost 1 base and J lost 5, with 12 bases in between. Germline V CDR1 and CDR2: LNHDA, SQIVND (reference sequence). This CDR3 has 14 amino acids. CDR3 sequence reads: CASSIARDLHEQYF. The CDR3 bases are TGTGCCAGTAGTATAGCCAGGGATCTTCACGAGCAGTACTTC.

In this sample, this clone turned up a few times. V usage is TRBV5-1 and J usage is TRBJ1-1; no firm D call. Deletions cut 0 bases from V and 0 bases from J, with 9 bases between. Germline V lookup: CDR1 SGHRS, CDR2 YFSETQ. The CDR3 extends over 15 amino acids. The CDR3 DNA reads as TGCGCCAGCAGCTTGGCGGGGATCATGAACACTGAAGCTTTCTTT. Amino acids: CASSLAGIMNTEAFF. Using reference TRBV5-1 and TRBJ1-1 for the parts outside the CDR3, the full variable domain is KAGVTQTPRYLIKTRGQQVTLSCSPISGHRSVSWYQQTPGQGLQFLFEYFSETQRNKGNFPGRFSGRQFSNSRSEMNVSTLELGDSALYLCASSLAGIMNTEAFFGQGTRLTVV.

CDR3 loop: CASGRRVEPYEQYF. DNA for the CDR3: TGTGCCAGCGGTAGGCGGGTGGAACCTTACGAGCAGTACTTC. V and J are TRBV7-8 and TRBJ2-7; D is possibly TRBD2 (5 bases). Germline loops: CDR1 SGHVS, CDR2 FQNEAQ. Trimming shortened V by 8 bases and J by 4 bases, and 18 bases separated the two germline ends. The CDR3 spans 14 residues.

The chain links TRBV28 to TRBJ1-1, with unresolved D. The CDR3 sequence is 11 residues long. Trimming stripped 2 bases from V and 8 bases from J, with 6 bases between. The germline gives CDR1 MDHEN, CDR2 SYDVKM. In DNA form, the CDR3 reads TGTGCCAGCAGTTTAAGCAGGGAAGCTTTCTTT. It is translated as CASSLSREAFF.